A selection of T cell receptor beta chains follows, all from one sample in a study of identical twins. TCRdb called the 5' RACE reads again in MiXCR, with one record for every CDR3 protein. The repertoire holds 350,000 to 450,000 distinct CDR3 sequences, with around 18% as singletons. Sequenced input: naive T cells sorted from blood. All receptors derive from a man aged 50 or older in good health. Each CDR3 is given with its conserved first and last residue. Fields, in order: CDR3 protein, CDR3 DNA, D gene, J gene, clone size, V gene. The D gene is left open where the match is weak. Part of the rows lack a size; the others show once, few, many or a class for expanded clones.

CSARVIIAGSYNEQFF | TGCAGTGCTAGAGTGATTATAGCGGGGAGCTACAATGAGCAGTTCTTC | TRBD2 | TRBJ2-1 | few | TRBV20-1
CASSLSGSSGYTF | TGTGCCAGCAGCTTGAGCGGTTCCAGTGGCTACACCTTC | NA | TRBJ1-2 | NA | TRBV5-6
CSAQQGRAGELFF | TGCAGTGCCCAACAGGGGCGGGCCGGGGAGCTGTTTTTT | TRBD1 | TRBJ2-2 | NA | TRBV29-1
CASSLTPSGAMVTGELFF | TGCGCCAGCAGCTTGACCCCTTCAGGGGCCATGGTTACCGGGGAGCTGTTTTTT | NA | TRBJ2-2 | few | TRBV5-1
CASNQDRGFQPQHF | TGTGCCAGCAACCAGGACAGGGGGTTTCAGCCCCAGCATTTT | TRBD1 | TRBJ1-5 | few | TRBV28
CAAAEREGILQPQHF | TGTGCCGCCGCGGAGCGGGAGGGGATACTTCAGCCCCAGCATTTT | NA | TRBJ1-5 | few | TRBV10-3
CATSRVTRDYGLALLYNEQFF | TGTGCCACCAGCAGAGTTACACGGGACTACGGACTAGCGCTCCTTTACAATGAGCAGTTCTTC | TRBD2 | TRBJ2-1 | many | TRBV15
CASSSFYQGAAQPQHF | TGTGCCAGCAGCAGCTTTTATCAGGGGGCTGCTCAGCCCCAGCATTTT | NA | TRBJ1-5 | NA | TRBV21-1
CSARPRGNTGELFF | TGCAGTGCTAGACCCCGCGGGAACACCGGGGAGCTGTTTTTT | NA | TRBJ2-2 | NA | TRBV20-1
CAISVGDYEQYF | TGTGCCATCAGTGTAGGGGACTACGAGCAGTACTTC | NA | TRBJ2-7 | many | TRBV10-3
CASSLTGQNNQPQHF | TGCGCCAGCAGCTTGACGGGACAGAACAATCAGCCCCAGCATTTT | TRBD1 | TRBJ1-5 | NA | TRBV5-1
CASSRGLRAGADTQYF | TGTGCCAGCAGCCGGGGACTCCGAGCGGGAGCAGATACGCAGTATTTT | TRBD2 | TRBJ2-3 | many | TRBV12-3/TRBV12-4
CSARALWAYEQYF | TGCAGTGCTAGAGCATTGTGGGCCTACGAGCAGTACTTC | NA | TRBJ2-7 | many | TRBV20-1
CASSWGQGENTGELFF | TGCGCCAGCAGCTGGGGACAGGGGGAAAACACCGGGGAGCTGTTTTTT | TRBD1 | TRBJ2-2 | NA | TRBV4-3
CASRPITRGAPTAPQHF | TGTGCCAGTAGACCCATCACACGGGGGGCCCCCACAGCGCCCCAGCATTTT | NA | TRBJ1-5 | many | TRBV19
CASSLSRSEQYF | TGTGCCAGCAGTTTATCGCGGAGCGAGCAGTACTTC | NA | TRBJ2-7 | NA | TRBV28
CASSFSGTYNTGELFF | TGTGCCAGCAGCTTTTCCGGGACTTATAACACCGGGGAGCTGTTTTTT | NA | TRBJ2-2 | many | TRBV7-9
CASSKGQGFLAEAFF | TGTGCCAGCAGCAAAGGGCAGGGTTTCCTCGCTGAAGCTTTCTTT | NA | TRBJ1-1 | few | TRBV7-9
CASSFPGTSGGTGTDTQYF | TGCGCCAGCAGCTTCCCCGGGACTAGCGGGGGAACAGGCACAGATACGCAGTATTTT | TRBD2 | TRBJ2-3 | many | TRBV5-1
CASSQDGSLGIQETQYF | TGTGCCAGCAGCCAAGACGGGTCGTTAGGGATACAAGAGACCCAGTACTTC | NA | TRBJ2-5 | NA | TRBV3-1
CASSYSDEQFF | TGTGCCAGCAGTTACTCCGATGAGCAGTTCTTC | NA | TRBJ2-1 | many | TRBV6-5
CASSSASAGSHNEQFF | TGTGCCAGCAGTTCCGCCTCTGCGGGGTCCCACAATGAGCAGTTCTTC | NA | TRBJ2-1 | NA | TRBV27
CASSGQGRADTQYF | TGTGCCAGCAGTGGACAGGGGAGGGCAGATACGCAGTATTTT | TRBD1 | TRBJ2-3 | few | TRBV6-2/TRBV6-3
CASTGPPYNEQFF | TGTGCCAGCACGGGACCCCCGTACAATGAGCAGTTCTTC | NA | TRBJ2-1 | few | TRBV28
CASTRWGGEKLFF | TGTGCCAGCACCAGGTGGGGTGGGGAAAAACTGTTTTTT | NA | TRBJ1-4 | NA | TRBV12-3/TRBV12-4
CASRVRLNEQFF | TGTGCCAGCAGAGTAAGACTCAATGAGCAGTTCTTC | NA | TRBJ2-1 | few | TRBV6-2/TRBV6-3
CASSAKGLNTEAFF | TGTGCCAGCAGTGCCAAGGGGTTGAACACTGAAGCTTTCTTT | NA | TRBJ1-1 | few | TRBV25-1
CSATGGKSTYEQYF | TGCAGTGCAACAGGGGGCAAGTCAACCTACGAGCAGTACTTC | TRBD1 | TRBJ2-7 | NA | TRBV20-1
CASSQEQQGPYTDYEQYF | TGCGCCAGCAGCCAAGAGCAACAGGGACCCTATACTGATTACGAGCAGTACTTC | NA | TRBJ2-7 | NA | TRBV4-3
CASSRQGLVEKLFF | TGTGCCAGCAGCCGACAGGGACTAGTTGAAAAACTGTTTTTT | TRBD1 | TRBJ1-4 | many | TRBV12-3/TRBV12-4
CSVPGRWPGDQLFF | TGCAGTGTTCCGGGACGGTGGCCTGGGGATCAGCTGTTTTTT | NA | TRBJ2-2 | NA | TRBV20-1
CATLESGRPHEQFF | TGTGCCACCCTTGAAAGCGGGAGGCCTCATGAGCAGTTCTTC | TRBD2 | TRBJ2-1 | NA | TRBV15
CASSDDSHEQFF | TGTGCCAGCAGCGACGACTCGCATGAGCAGTTCTTC | NA | TRBJ2-1 | NA | TRBV7-9
CASSQSRARGSSEAFF | TGCGCCAGCAGCCAATCCAGGGCGCGGGGTAGCTCTGAAGCTTTCTTT | NA | TRBJ1-1 | once | TRBV4-1
CASSGRPRTSDGRGDTQYF | TGTGCCAGCAGCGGACGTCCAAGGACTAGCGACGGGCGGGGAGATACGCAGTATTTT | TRBD2 | TRBJ2-3 | NA | TRBV11-1
CASSDGSEQYF | TGTGCCAGCAGCGACGGGAGCGAGCAGTACTTC | NA | TRBJ2-7 | NA | TRBV7-9
CASREGTSGIYEQYF | TGTGCCAGCAGAGAAGGGACTAGCGGGATTTACGAGCAGTACTTC | TRBD2 | TRBJ2-7 | few | TRBV6-1
CATSPGDQPQHF | TGTGCCACCAGCCCCGGGGACCAGCCCCAGCATTTT | NA | TRBJ1-5 | many | TRBV24-1
CASRKLAGDNYEQYF | TGCGCCAGCAGGAAACTAGCGGGGGACAACTACGAGCAGTACTTC | TRBD2 | TRBJ2-7 | few | TRBV5-1
CASSLWVRNTEAFF | TGCGCCAGCAGCTTGTGGGTCAGGAACACTGAAGCTTTCTTT | NA | TRBJ1-1 | NA | TRBV5-1
CSVVRGTYNEQFF | TGCAGCGTTGTTCGGGGTACCTACAATGAGCAGTTCTTC | NA | TRBJ2-1 | few | TRBV29-1
CASSLGVEFQETQYF | TGCGCCAGCAGCTTAGGTGTCGAATTCCAAGAGACCCAGTACTTC | NA | TRBJ2-5 | many | TRBV5-1
CASSLRLAGGFYEQYF | TGTGCCAGCAGCTTACGGTTAGCGGGAGGGTTTTACGAGCAGTACTTC | TRBD2 | TRBJ2-7 | NA | TRBV7-9
CASSPIQGAGELFF | TGTGCCAGCAGCCCCATACAGGGGGCCGGGGAGCTGTTTTTT | TRBD1 | TRBJ2-2 | NA | TRBV7-9
CASTGTSGGPEGFF | TGTGCCAGCACCGGGACTAGCGGGGGTCCCGAGGGGTTCTTC | TRBD2 | TRBJ2-1 | NA | TRBV6-2/TRBV6-3
CASSVGTVQETQYF | TGTGCCAGCAGCGTAGGGACTGTCCAAGAGACCCAGTACTTC | NA | TRBJ2-5 | NA | TRBV9
CASSLGRKREQYF | TGTGCCAGCAGCTTGGGCAGAAAAAGAGAGCAGTACTTC | NA | TRBJ2-7 | NA | TRBV7-2
CSAESGGGYNEQFF | TGCAGTGCAGAAAGCGGGGGGGGATACAATGAGCAGTTCTTC | TRBD2 | TRBJ2-1 | NA | TRBV20-1
CASSLTRLAGFTGELFF | TGTGCCAGCTCACTCACGCGCCTAGCGGGATTCACCGGGGAGCTGTTTTTT | TRBD2 | TRBJ2-2 | NA | TRBV18
CAWSARDQPQHF | TGTGCCTGGAGTGCACGGGATCAGCCCCAGCATTTT | NA | TRBJ1-5 | few | TRBV30
CASSFLKRELPETQYF | TGTGCCAGCAGCTTCCTTAAGCGGGAGCTTCCAGAGACCCAGTACTTC | TRBD2 | TRBJ2-5 | NA | TRBV7-9
CASSELRQNTEAFF | TGTGCCAGCAGTGAACTTCGGCAGAACACTGAAGCTTTCTTT | NA | TRBJ1-1 | many | TRBV6-1
CAISGTGGTDTQYF | TGTGCCATCAGTGGGACAGGGGGCACAGATACGCAGTATTTT | TRBD1 | TRBJ2-3 | few | TRBV10-3
CASSVRQGLPPDTQYF | TGTGCCAGCAGCGTCCGACAGGGACTACCCCCAGATACGCAGTATTTT | NA | TRBJ2-3 | few | TRBV9
CASSPENSYEQYF | TGCGCCAGCAGCCCCGAAAACTCCTACGAGCAGTACTTC | NA | TRBJ2-7 | many | TRBV5-1
CASSLNRGSYEQYF | TGTGCCAGCAGCTTAAACAGGGGAAGTTACGAGCAGTACTTC | TRBD1 | TRBJ2-7 | few | TRBV11-2
CASSLYRDLNSPLHF | TGTGCCAGCAGCTTATATCGGGACCTAAATTCACCCCTCCACTTT | NA | TRBJ1-6 | few | TRBV11-2
CAISGSEGEQFF | TGTGCCATCAGTGGGTCTGAGGGTGAGCAGTTCTTC | NA | TRBJ2-1 | few | TRBV10-3
CATEGWRSADTQYF | TGTGCCACCGAGGGGTGGAGGAGCGCAGATACGCAGTATTTT | NA | TRBJ2-3 | NA | TRBV28